This is a list of T cell receptor beta chains from one sample in a study of blood T cell repertoires in COVID-19. Profiling relied on immunoSEQ multiplex PCR, and the TCRdb table lists in-frame clones only, not all of them. The table has some 130,000 clones, less than 85% seen once. Sequencing used peripheral blood. These receptors were obtained from a woman of 80 years or more with acute or convalescent COVID-19. Both conserved end residues are part of each CDR3. D genes are given only for firm matches. Size tells how often a clone was seen (once, few, many) or the class of an expanded clone, and some rows leave it out.

>TRBJ1-2|TRBV18|14|.|.
TGTGCCAGCTCACCACGTCAGGGAATCTATGGCTACACCTTC
CASSPRQGIYGYTF
>TRBJ2-3|TRBV7-9|16|.|.
TGTGCCAGCAGCTTCCCACGCGGGGTCGGCACAGATACGCAGTATTTT
CASSFPRGVGTDTQYF
>TRBJ2-7|TRBV7-2|17|.|.
TGTGCCAGCAGCTTAGATTTTCCCGGGAGTCTAAAGTACGAGCAGTACTTC
CASSLDFPGSLKYEQYF
>TRBJ2-3|TRBV5-8|16|TRBD2|.
TGTGCCAGCAGCCTTGGACTAGCGGGAGGTGTAGATACGCAGTATTTT
CASSLGLAGGVDTQYF
>TRBJ2-7|TRBV2|14|TRBD1|.
TGTGCCAGCAGTTACCGGGACAGGGTCTACGAGCAGTACTTC
CASSYRDRVYEQYF
>TRBJ2-1|TRBV5-4|15|TRBD2|.
TGTGCCAGCAGCTTGTCTAGCGGGGGGTACAATGAGCAGTTCTTC
CASSLSSGGYNEQFF
>TRBJ1-2|TRBV6-5|14|TRBD1|.
TGTGCCAGCAGTAAAAGGACAGGGGGATTTGGCTACACCTTC
CASSKRTGGFGYTF
>TRBJ1-2|TRBV3-1/TRBV3-2|12|TRBD1|once
TGTGCCAGCTCAGGGGGCGGTTATGGCTACACCTTC
CASSGGGYGYTF
>TRBJ2-6|TRBV19|18|TRBD1|.
TGTGCCAGTAGTACTACGGGACAGGGGACTGGTGGGGCCAACGTCCTGACTTTC
CASSTTGQGTGGANVLTF
>TRBJ1-1|TRBV7-2|16|TRBD1|.
TGTGCCAGCAGCTCGACCGGGACAGGGGCGATCACTGAAGCTTTCTTT
CASSSTGTGAITEAFF
>TRBJ2-7|TRBV7-2|15|TRBD2|.
TGTGCCAGCAGCCCGGCGGGGGGGTTCCCCTACGAGCAGTACTTC
CASSPAGGFPYEQYF
>TRBJ2-4|TRBV18|17|.|.
TGTGCCAGCTCCCCCTCGGAGGGCTGGGTAGCCAAAAACATTCAGTACTTC
CASSPSEGWVAKNIQYF
>TRBJ2-7|TRBV19|14|TRBD1|.
TGTGCCAGTAACGCCGGGACAGGATCCTACGAGCAGTACTTC
CASNAGTGSYEQYF
>TRBJ2-2|TRBV9|14|TRBD1|.
TGTGCCAGCAGGGGGACAGGGAACACCGGGGAGCTGTTTTTT
CASRGTGNTGELFF
>TRBJ2-3|TRBV5-1|15|TRBD2|.
TGCGCCAGCCGTAGCGGGGGGGCTAGCACAGATACGCAGTATTTT
CASRSGGASTDTQYF
>TRBJ1-2|TRBV6-2/TRBV6-3|13|TRBD1|.
TGTGCCAGCAGTTCGGGACAGCGCTATGGCTACACCTTC
CASSSGQRYGYTF
>TRBJ1-6|TRBV6-6|16|TRBD1|.
TGTGCCAGCAACCACAGGGGGCAATCCTATAATTCACCCCTCCACTTT
CASNHRGQSYNSPLHF
>TRBJ1-5|TRBV27|15|TRBD1|once
TGTGCCAGCAGTTTATCTTTAGGGGGCTTAGAGCCCCAGCATTTT
CASSLSLGGLEPQHF
>TRBJ2-7|TRBV15|13|.|.
TGTGCCACCAGCACCCTAGCCCCCTACGAGCAGTACTTC
CATSTLAPYEQYF
>TRBJ1-3|TRBV2|13|.|.
TGTGCCAGCAGGCAGGGGTTAGGAAACACCATATATTTT
CASRQGLGNTIYF
>TRBJ1-6|TRBV27|14|.|.
TGTGCCAGCAGTCCCCGGGGAGTGAATTCACCCCTCCACTTT
CASSPRGVNSPLHF
>TRBJ2-3|TRBV2|16|.|once
TGTGCCAGCAGACAACTCCGCCGGACAGGCACAGATACGCAGTATTTT
CASRQLRRTGTDTQYF
>TRBJ2-3|TRBV4-3|16|TRBD2|.
TGCGCCAGCAGCCCGCTAGCGGGGGGAACCCAAGATACGCAGTATTTT
CASSPLAGGTQDTQYF
>TRBJ2-7|TRBV7-6|15|TRBD2|once
TGTGCCAGCAGCGCACTAGCGGGGCACTCCTACGAGCAGTACTTC
CASSALAGHSYEQYF
>TRBJ1-5|TRBV6-5|14|.|.
TGTGCCAGCAGTTCCCAATTCGGCGGTCAGCCCCAGCATTTT
CASSSQFGGQPQHF
>TRBJ2-1|TRBV4-2|14|.|.
TGTGCCAGCTCCCGGGACTTACTCTACAATGAGCAGTTCTTC
CASSRDLLYNEQFF
>TRBJ2-1|TRBV9|14|TRBD2|.
TGTGCCAGCAGCCCCAGGCTAGCGGGAGAAGAGCAGTTCTTC
CASSPRLAGEEQFF
>TRBJ2-7|TRBV5-4|15|.|.
TGTGCCAGCAGCTTTGACAGCCGGATAGGTAAAGGGCAGTACTTC
CASSFDSRIGKGQYF
>TRBJ2-7|TRBV6-2/TRBV6-3|15|TRBD1|.
TGTGCCAGCATCCCGACGGGGACAGGGAGCTACGAGCAGTACTTC
CASIPTGTGSYEQYF
>TRBJ1-2|TRBV12-3/TRBV12-4|13|.|.
TGTGCCAGCAGCCTAGACAGATACTATGGCTACACCTTC
CASSLDRYYGYTF
>TRBJ2-2|TRBV27|15|.|.
TGTGCCAGCACCTCCGGGCGGGGGCGGTCTGGGGAGCTGTTTTTT
CASTSGRGRSGELFF
>TRBJ1-1|TRBV18|14|.|.
TGTGCCAGCTCACCAGGGAGGGGCCACACTGAAGCTTTCTTT
CASSPGRGHTEAFF
>TRBJ2-1|TRBV5-1|16|TRBD2|.
TGCGCCAGCAGCTTGACTAGCGGGGGCCAATACAATGAGCAGTTCTTC
CASSLTSGGQYNEQFF
>TRBJ2-5|TRBV12-5|19|TRBD1|.
TGTGCTAGTGGTTTGGTACTCTTTCCCAGCCGGACAGGCCAAGAGACCCAGTACTTC
CASGLVLFPSRTGQETQYF
>TRBJ2-5|TRBV19|17|TRBD1|.
TGTGCCAGTAGTATAGGCGGGGGAACAGGGGGCATGGAGACCCAGTACTTC
CASSIGGGTGGMETQYF
>TRBJ2-1|TRBV9|16|TRBD2|few
TGTGCCAGCAGCCCGCCCCTGGGCGGGGGGGCCTATGAGCAGTTCTTC
CASSPPLGGGAYEQFF
>TRBJ1-2|TRBV24-1|18|TRBD1|.
TGTGCCACCAGTGATGTCGAGGCCGGGACAGGGACCATCCATGGCTACACCTTC
CATSDVEAGTGTIHGYTF
>TRBJ1-1|TRBV4-1|16|.|once
TGCGCCAGCAGCCAAGATGTAATGGGCGTGAACACTGAAGCTTTCTTT
CASSQDVMGVNTEAFF
>TRBJ1-4|TRBV5-8|14|.|many
TGTGCCAGCAGCTTGGGACAGCTTAATGAAAAACTGTTTTTT
CASSLGQLNEKLFF
>TRBJ1-4|TRBV5-6|14|.|once
TGTGCCAGCAGCTTGTTTGGGGGCTGGGAAAAACTGTTTTTT
CASSLFGGWEKLFF
>TRBJ1-2|TRBV25-1|16|TRBD1|.
TGTGCCAGCAGTGGACCCGGGACAGGGGGCCACTATGGCTACACCTTC
CASSGPGTGGHYGYTF
>TRBJ2-3|TRBV2|14|TRBD1|.
TGTGCCAGCAGGGAGACAGGGGGCACAGATACGCAGTATTTT
CASRETGGTDTQYF
>TRBJ1-5|TRBV20-1|14|.|.
TGCAGTGCTAGTTACAGTAGCGGCAATCAGCCCCAGCATTTT
CSASYSSGNQPQHF
>TRBJ2-5|TRBV15|14|TRBD1|.
TGTGCCACCACTCCGGACAGGTACCAAGAGACCCAGTACTTC
CATTPDRYQETQYF
>TRBJ1-3|TRBV10-2|16|TRBD1|.
TGCGCCAGCACTACGACAGGGGGCAATTCTGGAAACACCATATATTTT
CASTTTGGNSGNTIYF
>TRBJ1-5|TRBV4-1|14|.|.
TGCGCCAGCAGCCACCCCGCGAGGCATCAGCCCCAGCATTTT
CASSHPARHQPQHF
>TRBJ1-4|TRBV5-1|14|TRBD1|.
TGCGCCAGCAGCTTTTCAGGGGGGAATGAAAAACTGTTTTTT
CASSFSGGNEKLFF
>TRBJ1-6|TRBV7-2|14|TRBD1|.
TGTGCCAGCAGCCTAGGGGGCAGCCCTTCACCCCTCCACTTT
CASSLGGSPSPLHF
>TRBJ1-1|TRBV19|15|TRBD1|few
TGTGCCAGTAGTATAGGGGGACAGGGGAACACTGAAGCTTTCTTT
CASSIGGQGNTEAFF
>TRBJ2-2|TRBV19|14|.|.
TGTGCCAGTAGTATTTCGGGGAACACCGGGGAGCTGTTTTTT
CASSISGNTGELFF
>TRBJ2-5|TRBV10-2|15|.|.
TGCGCCAGCAGGCTCCTTGGGGGAGGCCAAGAGACCCAGTACTTC
CASRLLGGGQETQYF
>TRBJ1-6|TRBV10-3|15|.|.
TGTGCCATCAGTACTACAGGGCTTGGGGGTTCACCCCTCCACTTT
CAISTTGLGGSPLHF
>TRBJ1-2|TRBV27|17|.|.
TGTGCCAGCAGTTTATCGGGATTGAGAGGGGGAAGGAATGGCTACACCTTC
CASSLSGLRGGRNGYTF
>TRBJ2-4|TRBV7-2|14|.|.
TGTGCCAGCAGCTTTTCTGCAGGGAAAAACATTCAGTACTTC
CASSFSAGKNIQYF
>TRBJ2-2|TRBV9|17|TRBD2|once
TGTGCCAGCAGCGGCGGACTAGCGGGGGGGAGCACCGGGGAGCTGTTTTTT
CASSGGLAGGSTGELFF
>TRBJ2-1|TRBV6-1|14|.|.
TGTGCCAGCGGAGCCACTCGACAGAACAATGAGCAGTTCTTC
CASGATRQNNEQFF
>TRBJ2-7|TRBV6-5|13|TRBD1|once
TGTGCCAGCACCAGGACAGGGAACTACGAGCAGTACTTC
CASTRTGNYEQYF
>TRBJ2-7|TRBV5-5|16|TRBD2|.
TGTGCCAGCAGCCGCGGGACTAGCGGGAGTCTATACGAGCAGTACTTC
CASSRGTSGSLYEQYF
>TRBJ2-7|TRBV2|12|.|.
TGTGCCGGACGGGACTCCTCCTACGAGCAGTACTTC
CAGRDSSYEQYF